What follows describes a single T cell receptor (beta chain). As yet, its antigen is unknown. One entry per CDR3 protein, called by TCRdb with MiXCR from the reads. The table has under 450,000 distinct CDR3 sequences, just under 35% seen once. The data were taken from a study of T cell repertoires in cytomegalovirus infection. CDR1 and CDR2 (germline): SGHTA, FQGNSA. V was cut by 3 bases and J by 7 bases, with 10 bases left in between. The CDR3 runs to 13 residues. The rearrangement joins TRBV7-2 to TRBJ1-5; D gene uncertain. Sequencing was performed on cultured PBMCs, taken from culture after CMV antigen stimulation. The receptor's source is a human donor in good health (CMV status not recorded). Some clones in this sample may be carry-over from other donors' samples. This CDR3 is CASSLGPGQPQHF. CDR3 in DNA: TGTGCCAGCAGCTTGGGTCCCGGCCAGCCCCAGCATTTT. Full variable domain (missing parts from reference TRBV7-2 and TRBJ1-5): GAGVSQSPSNKVTEKGKDVELRCDPISGHTALYWYRQSLGQGLEFLIYFQGNSAPDKSGLPSDRFSAERTGGSVSTLTIQRTQQEDSAVYLCASSLGPGQPQHFGDGTRLSIL.